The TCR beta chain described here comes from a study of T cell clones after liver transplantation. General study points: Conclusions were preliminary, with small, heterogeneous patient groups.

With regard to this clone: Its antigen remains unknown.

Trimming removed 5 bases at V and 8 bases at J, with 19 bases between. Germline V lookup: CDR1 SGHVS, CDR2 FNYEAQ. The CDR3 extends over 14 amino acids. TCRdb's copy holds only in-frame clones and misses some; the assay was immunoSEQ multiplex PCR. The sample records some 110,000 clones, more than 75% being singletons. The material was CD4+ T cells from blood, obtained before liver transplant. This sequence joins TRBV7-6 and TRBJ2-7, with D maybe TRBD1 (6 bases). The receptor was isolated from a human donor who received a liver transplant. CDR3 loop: CASSASPRDNQQYF. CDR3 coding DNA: TGTGCCAGCAGCGCCTCTCCCCGGGACAATCAGCAGTACTTC.